This passage covers 11 T cell receptor beta chains from one sample sequenced in a study of a mutant IDH1 vaccine in newly diagnosed glioma. Libraries were prepared by immunoSEQ multiplex PCR; TCRdb keeps only in-frame clonotypes and omits some of them. The data show about 98,000 clones, around 90% seen once. Noted time point: baseline, week 1 (first vaccination visit). This sample's treatment: pre-vaccination baseline after standard-of-care therapy. Sequences were derived from PBMCs, sampled from a glioma patient treated with radiotherapy, temozolomide or both. The receptors were gathered from a woman in her fifties or sixties with glioma.

A single count supports this clone. The chain recombines TRBV30 with TRBJ2-3; D is uncertain. The CDR3 has 12 residues. Germline CDR1 GTSNPN, CDR2 SVGIG (reference sequence). The V and J ends lost 3 bases and 5 bases respectively, with 9 bases between them. In DNA form, the CDR3 reads TGTGCCTGGAGGAGCCAGGTAGATACGCAGTATTTT. Translation: CAWRSQVDTQYF.

This clone was recorded only once. The V and J genes are TRBV28 and TRBJ2-1; no clear D gene. The CDR3 loop spans 13 amino acids. V lost 6 bases to trimming and J lost 6 bases, with 12 bases between them. CDR1 is MDHEN and CDR2 is SYDVKM in the germline V gene. CDR3 residues: CASSQAASNEQFF. CDR3 nucleotide sequence: TGTGCCAGCAGCCAGGCGGCGAGCAATGAGCAGTTCTTC.

This clone was counted once. The CDR3 here is CSVWTGEGNQPQHF. The DNA of the CDR3 is TGCAGCGTCTGGACAGGGGAGGGCAATCAGCCCCAGCATTTT. J is TRBJ1-5 and V is TRBV29-1, with TRBD1 matching 9 bases. The CDR3 has 14 amino acids. Trimming removed 6 bases from V and 2 bases from J; junction bases left unmatched: 5. Germline V gives CDR1 SQVTM, CDR2 ANQGSEA.

The CDR3 region is CASSLYVERVGNEQFF. In DNA, the CDR3 is TGTGCCAGCAGCTTATACGTTGAGCGGGTGGGGAATGAGCAGTTCTTC. The rearrangement uses TRBV11-2 and TRBJ2-1; TRBD2 might be the D (6 bases). The CDR3 is 16 amino acids. The germline V gene has CDR1 SGHAT and CDR2 FQNNGV. Trimming stripped 2 bases from V and 7 bases from J, with 18 bases between.

The chain links TRBV10-3 to TRBJ2-4; D possibly corresponds to TRBD2 (5 bases). Trimming cost V 9 bases and J 8 bases, with 14 bases left between them. CDR3 size: 12 residues. Germline CDR1 ENHRY, CDR2 SYGVKD. The DNA of the CDR3 is TGTGCCATAAGCCGGGAATCGGACATTCAGTACTTC. Protein: CAISRESDIQYF.

The chain carries TRBV28 and TRBJ2-7; 15 bases align to TRBD2. With V trimmed by 7 bases and J by 4 bases, 11 bases remained unmatched. This CDR3 contains 17 residues. Germline V lookup: CDR1 MDHEN, CDR2 SYDVKM. CDR3 in DNA: TGTGCCAGCACCCTCGACAGGGGACTAGCGGGGGGATACGAGCAGTACTTC. Translation: CASTLDRGLAGGYEQYF.

The gene calls are TRBV27 and TRBJ2-7; perhaps D is TRBD1 or TRBD2 (6 bases each). The CDR3 contains 12 residues. Trimming shortened V by 2 bases and J by 10 bases, and 12 bases separated the two germline ends. The germline gives CDR1 MNHEY, CDR2 SMNVEV (reference sequence). The CDR3 DNA reads as TGTGCCAGCAGTTTAGGCGGGACACATCAGTACTTC. Protein: CASSLGGTHQYF.

The chain uses TRBV7-6 and TRBJ2-1, with TRBD2 as a possible D gene (5 bases). The CDR3 covers 13 residues. V lost 2 bases to trimming and J lost 9 bases, with 11 bases between them. CDR1 and CDR2 from the germline V gene are SGHVS and FNYEAQ. CDR3 in amino acids: CASSLSDRGEQFF. For the CDR3, the DNA is TGTGCCAGCAGCTTATCAGATCGGGGTGAGCAGTTCTTC.

In this sample, this clone turned up a few times. V and J are TRBV2 and TRBJ1-6, with 7 bases that match TRBD1. The length of the CDR3 is 14 residues. Germline CDR1 and CDR2: SNHLY and FYNNEI. J gave up 6 bases and V 7 bases, and 6 bases lay outside the gene matches. The CDR3 DNA is TGTGCCAGCAAGACCGGGACAGCTAATTCACCCCTCCACTTT. It specifies CASKTGTANSPLHF. Drawing the rest from reference TRBV2 and TRBJ1-6, the complete variable domain is EPEVTQTPSHQVTQMGQEVILRCVPISNHLYFYWYRQILGQKVEFLVSFYNNEISEKSEIFDDQFSVERPDGSNFTLKIRSTKLEDSAMYFCASKTGTANSPLHFGNGTRLTVT.

This chain uses TRBV10-3 with TRBJ1-5; TRBD1 matches at 7 bases. Trimming at V came to 10 bases and at J to 5 bases, leaving 11 bases not matched to a gene. The CDR3 sequence is 14 residues long. Germline V lookup: CDR1 ENHRY, CDR2 SYGVKD. Here the CDR3 DNA reads TGTGCCAGCAGAGACAGGGAGGGGGATCAGCCCCAGCATTTT. It specifies CASRDREGDQPQHF.

The V call is TRBV19, the J call TRBJ1-1; D not resolved. V was clipped by 2 bases and J by 6 bases, with 16 bases between them. Germline values: CDR1 LNHDA, CDR2 SQIVND (reference sequence). This CDR3 is 15 amino acids long. CDR3 nucleotides: TGTGCCAGTAGTATAACCCAGGCGGTGAGGTCTGAAGCTTTCTTT. Protein product: CASSITQAVRSEAFF. The full variable domain, in which reference TRBV19 and TRBJ1-1 provide the parts outside the CDR3, is DGGITQSPKYLFRKEGQNVTLSCEQNLNHDAMYWYRQDPGQGLRLIYYSQIVNDFQKGDIAEGYSVSREKKESFPLTVTSAQKNPTAFYLCASSITQAVRSEAFFGQGTRLTVV.